This T cell receptor beta chain was sequenced for a study of human T cells and chemical hapten exposure. TCRdb re-analysed the RACE reads in MiXCR, keeping a single row per CDR3 protein. The table lists about 82,000 distinct CDR3 sequences, over 10% of them singletons. Time point specified: patch test 3, about 24 weeks after DPC sensitization. Indicated treatment: therapeutic diphenylcyclopropenone sensitization with weekly scalp DPC. The sequencing used whole blood, collected in connection with sensitization to the hapten diphenylcyclopropenone (DPC). The clonotype comes from a woman aged 45-65 years with alopecia areata. Some clones in this sample may be carry-over from other donors' samples.

The CDR3 DNA follows: TGTGCCAGCCTACCGGGACAGACAGGGACTGAAGCTTTCTTT. Protein: CASLPGQTGTEAFF. This rearrangement joins TRBV6-2 or TRBV6-3 to TRBJ1-1; 7 positions agree with TRBD1. With V trimmed by 8 bases and J by 5 bases, 11 bases remained unmatched. The germline gives CDR1 MNHEY, CDR2 SVGEGT. CDR3 size: 14 residues.